The sequence of this T cell receptor beta chain was determined in a study of shared clonotypes between healthy human individuals. General study points: Between a handful of donors, naive CD4 clonotypes were shared at a level of about 5%. It was the few donors that limited the genetic and exposure-history diversity represented.

All donors qualified as healthy HIV-negative adults and had experienced no recent acute infections or vaccinations. Authors' data handling: Sequence data from immunoSEQ were junction-only and lacked quality scores; consequently, filtering differed. TCRdb's copy holds only in-frame clones and misses some; the assay was immunoSEQ multiplex PCR. V, J and clone size derive from that table, while D and trimming were established from the DNA sequence. The sample records some 1 million clones, around four fifths being singletons. As regards this clone: What it binds is unknown.

The J segment lost 1 base and the V segment lost 2 bases, leaving 11 bases of the junction unmatched. CDR1 and CDR2 from the germline V gene are SGHAT and FQNNGV. CDR3 size: 19 residues. The sequence derives from a man younger than 35 in good health. This rearrangement joins TRBV11-2 to TRBJ2-2; 9 bases match TRBD2. Sequencing used memory CD4+ T cells sorted from blood. Subset described: CD45RA-negative fraction. CDR3 in amino acids: CASSLRADGGRVNTGELFF. The CDR3 DNA reads TGTGCCAGCAGCTTAAGGGCCGATGGCGGGAGGGTGAACACCGGGGAGCTGTTTTTT. The complete variable domain, with remaining parts taken from reference TRBV11-2 and TRBJ2-2, reads EAGVAQSPRYKIIEKRQSVAFWCNPISGHATLYWYQQILGQGPKLLIQFQNNGVVDDSQLPKDRFSAERLKGVDSTLKIQPAKLEDSAVYLCASSLRADGGRVNTGELFFGEGSRLTVL.